This passage covers 25 T cell receptor beta chains from one sample sequenced in a study of T cell changes during pregnancy in multiple sclerosis. Here immunoSEQ multiplex PCR was the method, and the copy in TCRdb shows in-frame clones only, minus some. The data show tens of thousands of clones, with 90% to 95% seen just once and over 0.8% held by the top ten. The source material was peripheral blood, sampled in the first trimester of pregnancy. These receptors all come from a female donor with multiple sclerosis, enrolled in a pregnancy study.

The chain carries TRBV30 and TRBJ2-1; weak D call: TRBD2 (5 bases). CDR1 and CDR2 (germline): GTSNPN, SVGIG (reference sequence). This CDR3 is 12 amino acids long. V shed 2 bases and J shed 8 bases, with 10 bases lying between them. CDR3 bases: TGTGCCTGGAGTCCCTCCGGGGATGAGCAGTTCTTC. It encodes CAWSPSGDEQFF.

As concerns this clone: The sample contains more than one DNA sequence encoding this CDR3. The chain couples TRBV27 to TRBJ2-7; 8 bases are a match to TRBD1. The germline V gene encodes CDR1 MNHEY and CDR2 SMNVEV (reference sequence). CDR3 length: 14 amino acids. V lost 4 bases to trimming and J lost 1 base; unmatched junction nucleotides: 3. The CDR3 reads CASSSRQGSYEQYF. In DNA form, the CDR3 reads TGTGCCAGCAGTTCGAGACAGGGGTCCTACGAGCAGTACTTC.

The count of this clone is one. The gene calls are TRBV19 and TRBJ2-1; TRBD1 agrees at 7 bases. V lost 0 bases and J lost 7; bases outside the gene matches: 9. The CDR3 sequence is 16 residues long. The germline CDR1 and CDR2 sequences are LNHDA and SQIVND (reference sequence). The CDR3 here is CASSIDRPQGLNEQFF. CDR3 DNA sequence: TGTGCCAGTAGTATAGATCGTCCACAGGGGCTAAATGAGCAGTTCTTC.

DNA of the CDR3: TGTGCCAGCAGGGATCGGACAGATGGCTACACCTTC. It codes for CASRDRTDGYTF. This chain uses TRBV6-6 with TRBJ1-2; possibly TRBD1 for D (6 bases). CDR3 length: 12 residues. Germline assignment: CDR1 MNHNY and CDR2 SVGAGI (reference sequence). V lost 6 bases and J lost 6, with 11 bases in between.

The rearrangement joins TRBV7-9 to TRBJ2-1; D is ambiguous. V dropped 1 base and J dropped 8 bases, with 6 bases sitting between them. Germline V gene lookup returns CDR1 SEHNR and CDR2 FQNEAQ (reference sequence). The CDR3 loop spans 12 amino acids. The CDR3 nucleotides read TGTGCCAGCAGCTTAGATCAGGATGAGCAGTTCTTC. As protein: CASSLDQDEQFF.

This chain connects TRBV2 to TRBJ1-2; 8 positions match TRBD1. In germline, CDR1 is SNHLY, CDR2 FYNNEI. This CDR3 has 12 amino acids. The junction had 3 bases not matched to a gene; V was cut back by 8 bases and J by 4 bases. The CDR3 DNA sequence: TGTGCCAGCTGCACAGGGGGCTATGGCTACACCTTC. Protein: CASCTGGYGYTF. The entire variable domain, with the rest obtained from reference TRBV2 and TRBJ1-2, is as follows: EPEVTQTPSHQVTQMGQEVILRCVPISNHLYFYWYRQILGQKVEFLVSFYNNEISEKSEIFDDQFSVERPDGSNFTLKIRSTKLEDSAMYFCASCTGGYGYTFGSGTRLTVV.

This clone occurred a few times. The chain uses TRBV28 and TRBJ1-1, with 7 bases that match TRBD1. Germline loops: CDR1 MDHEN, CDR2 SYDVKM. The CDR3 consists of 15 residues. The V gene end was trimmed by 5 bases and the J gene end by 1 base; junction bases not matched to a gene: 7. CDR3 DNA: TGTGCCAGCAGTCCCTTCAGGGGGAGGAACACTGAAGCTTTCTTT. This gives the protein CASSPFRGRNTEAFF.

This clone appeared once. V and J are TRBV4-2 and TRBJ2-7, with 8 positions matching TRBD2. This CDR3 has 15 amino acids. V was pared by 0 bases and J by 4 bases, with 5 bases of the junction left unmatched. Germline-derived CDR1 and CDR2 are LGHNA and YNFKEQ. The CDR3 region has the DNA TGTGCCAGCAGCCAAGATCGAGCGGGAGATTACGAGCAGTACTTC. Residues: CASSQDRAGDYEQYF.

The chain has TRBV19 and TRBJ1-2; D unclear. The V gene lost 3 bases and the J gene lost 1 base, with 6 bases spanning the gap. In germline, CDR1 is LNHDA, CDR2 SQIVND (reference sequence). This CDR3 spans 13 amino acids. The DNA for the CDR3 is TGTGCCAGTAGTATCTCCTTTAACTATGGCTACACCTTC. Its protein is CASSISFNYGYTF.

The chain links TRBV4-1 to TRBJ2-7; the D is unclear. Germline V lookup: CDR1 MGHRA, CDR2 YSYEKL. The CDR3 is 12 amino acids. V was clipped by 0 bases and J by 6 bases, with 6 bases between them. Here the CDR3 reads CASSQDLSEQYF. CDR3 sequence (DNA): TGCGCCAGCAGCCAAGATCTTAGCGAGCAGTACTTC.

In this sample, this clone turned up once. The chain combines TRBV21-1 with TRBJ2-7; the table assigns TRBD2, which was not confirmed against the DNA. TRBV21-1 is shown as a pseudogene. The CDR3 sequence is 13 residues long. CDR3 region: CASSNGGKGEQYF. In DNA form, the CDR3 reads TGTGCCAGCAGCAATGGAGGAAAGGGAGAGCAGTACTTC.

The chain links TRBV19 to TRBJ1-1; TRBD1 might be the D (6 bases). Looked up from germline, CDR1 is LNHDA and CDR2 is SQIVND (reference sequence). This CDR3 is built from 12 residues. V lost 6 bases and J lost 8, with 13 bases in between. As DNA, the CDR3 is TGTGCCAGTAGCCGGACAGCACTAGAAGCTTTCTTT. As protein: CASSRTALEAFF.

This chain uses TRBV7-9 with TRBJ2-1; 8 bases are shared with TRBD2. CDR1 is SEHNR and CDR2 is FQNEAQ in the germline V gene (reference sequence). This CDR3 comprises 15 residues. V gave up 2 bases and J gave up 0 bases; unmatched junction bases: 0. This CDR3 is CASSLSGGSYNEQFF. As DNA, the CDR3 is TGTGCCAGCAGCTTAAGCGGGGGCTCCTACAATGAGCAGTTCTTC.

This chain links TRBV25-1 with TRBJ2-1; TRBD2 matches 12 bases. The CDR3 spans 15 residues. V shed 4 bases and J 4 bases; nucleotides not matched to a gene: 2. Germline CDR1 MGHDK, CDR2 SYGVNS. This chain's CDR3 is CASSGLAGGYNEQFF. DNA for the CDR3: TGTGCCAGCAGTGGGCTAGCGGGAGGGTACAATGAGCAGTTCTTC. Full variable domain (remainder filled in from reference TRBV25-1 and TRBJ2-1): EADIYQTPRYLVIGTGKKITLECSQTMGHDKMYWYQQDPGMELHLIHYSYGVNSTEKGDLSSESTVSRIRTEHFPLTLESARPSHTSQYLCASSGLAGGYNEQFFGPGTRLTVL.

This chain connects TRBV27 to TRBJ1-2, with a tentative D call TRBD1 (6 bases). The germline V and J ends were trimmed by 6 bases and 2 bases, with 10 bases remaining between them. The CDR3 has 13 amino acids. Looked up from germline, CDR1 is MNHEY and CDR2 is SMNVEV (reference sequence). The CDR3 DNA sequence: TGTGCCAGCAGCGTAACAGGGAACTATGGCTACACCTTC. It translates to CASSVTGNYGYTF.

The V gene is TRBV10-3, the J gene TRBJ1-5; possibly TRBD1 for D (6 bases). The CDR3 totals 14 residues. The V gene's germline CDR1 is ENHRY and CDR2 SYGVKD. The V end was cut by 7 bases, the J end by 5 bases, with 15 bases between. The CDR3 nucleotides read TGTGCCATCACCGAGAGGGCAGGGGATCAGCCCCAGCATTTT. Protein: CAITERAGDQPQHF.

The rearrangement uses TRBV6-5 and TRBJ2-3, with TRBD1 matching 8 bases. V was pared by 0 bases and J by 8 bases, with 4 bases of the junction left unmatched. The CDR3 runs 14 residues. Per the germline V gene, CDR1 is MNHEY and CDR2 is SVGAGI. As DNA, the CDR3 is TGTGCCAGCAGTTACTCGGACAGGGACGGTACGCAGTATTTT. Amino acid sequence: CASSYSDRDGTQYF.

The chain employs TRBV7-9 and TRBJ1-6; possibly TRBD1 for D (5 bases). The V end was cut by 0 bases, the J end by 5 bases, with 8 bases between. Germline V gene data show CDR1 as SEHNR and CDR2 as FQNEAQ (reference sequence). CDR3 length: 15 amino acids. CDR3 residues: CASSLAVGHNSPLHF. CDR3 nucleotides: TGTGCCAGCAGCTTAGCGGTGGGGCATAATTCACCCCTCCACTTT.

V is TRBV12-5 and J is TRBJ2-3; 11 nucleotides align to TRBD2. The germline V gene has CDR1 LGHNT and CDR2 FRNRAP. V was clipped by 2 bases and J by 6 bases; unmatched bases: 4. The CDR3 is 15 residues long. The DNA of the CDR3 is TGTGCTAGTGGTTTGACGAGGACTAGCGGGGATACGCAGTATTTT. Protein product: CASGLTRTSGDTQYF.

V gene TRBV2 combines with J gene TRBJ2-7, with TRBD1 as a possible D gene (6 bases). The CDR3 is made up of 12 amino acids. V was cut by 7 bases and J by 4 bases, with 11 bases left in between. The germline gives CDR1 SNHLY, CDR2 FYNNEI. Written as DNA, the CDR3 is TGTGCCAGCACCGTAGGGACATACGAGCAGTACTTC. It is translated as CASTVGTYEQYF.

This clone was seen a few times. The chain joins TRBV2 to TRBJ1-2; D not certain. Deletions cut 7 bases from V and 12 bases from J, with 18 bases between. The CDR3 is 12 residues long. Germline CDR1 is SNHLY and CDR2 is FYNNEI. CDR3 in DNA: TGTGCCAGCAACCCGCAGGCCCTACGGAACACCTTC. Residues: CASNPQALRNTF.

DNA of the CDR3: TGCGCCAGCAGCTTGAAGGGGATTGGCGAGCAGTACTTC. This codes for CASSLKGIGEQYF. The chain joins TRBV5-1 to TRBJ2-7, with D tentatively TRBD1 (5 bases). Germline V gene sequence: CDR1 SGHRS, CDR2 YFSETQ. The CDR3 is 13 residues long. The germline V and J ends were trimmed by 1 base and 6 bases, with 11 bases remaining between them.

The chain uses TRBV5-1 and TRBJ2-5; TRBD1 matches 10 bases. Per germline, CDR1 SGHRS and CDR2 YFSETQ. This CDR3 is built from 14 residues. V lost 4 bases and J lost 5; bases outside the gene matches: 5. The DNA for the CDR3 is TGCGCCAGCAGCACGGGACAGGGGAGGGAGACCCAGTACTTC. This encodes CASSTGQGRETQYF.

V and J are TRBV5-1 and TRBJ2-7, with a possible D match to TRBD1 (6 bases). This CDR3 region has 14 residues. Germline V gene lookup returns CDR1 SGHRS and CDR2 YFSETQ. V lost 7 bases and J lost 0, with 14 bases in between. The chain's CDR3 is CASYRAESSYEQYF. The DNA for the CDR3 is TGCGCCAGCTACAGGGCGGAGAGCTCCTACGAGCAGTACTTC.

The chain couples TRBV2 to TRBJ2-5, with 7 bases fitting TRBD2. V trimming: 8 bases; J trimming: 2 bases; junction bases outside the gene matches: 14. Germline CDR1 SNHLY, CDR2 FYNNEI. The CDR3 is made up of 16 amino acids. DNA for the CDR3: TGTGCCAGCGGGAGGCGGGGGTCCAATTCACAAGAGACCCAGTACTTC. Translation gives CASGRRGSNSQETQYF.